Below are 27 T cell receptor beta chains sequenced from a single sample in a study of control samples from healthy donors and cancer patients. The method was immunoSEQ multiplex PCR; TCRdb's version includes in-frame clones alone and lacks a portion of them. The repertoire includes about 60,000 clones, approximately 95% of them detected once, and about 1% sits in the top ten. Sequenced sample: blood. The receptors derive from a young woman in good health.

This chain links TRBV5-5 with TRBJ2-7, with TRBD1 matching 7 bases. Germline CDR1 SGHKS, CDR2 YYEKEE (reference sequence). The V and J ends lost 9 bases and 3 bases, in that order; junction bases with no gene match: 3. The CDR3 contains 11 residues. The CDR3 spells CATTGDYEQYF. As DNA, the CDR3 is TGTGCCACAACAGGGGACTACGAGCAGTACTTC.

This chain joins TRBV7-2 and TRBJ2-7, with D perhaps TRBD1 or TRBD2 (5 bases each). V was clipped by 7 bases and J by 1 base, with 14 bases between them. The germline V gene has CDR1 SGHTA and CDR2 FQGNSA. This CDR3 spans 14 amino acids. The CDR3: CASTYNGASYEQYF. CDR3 coding DNA: TGTGCCAGCACTTATAACGGGGCGTCCTACGAGCAGTACTTC.

This sequence joins TRBV2 and TRBJ1-2; 9 positions match TRBD1. V shed 7 bases and J 4 bases; nucleotides not matched to a gene: 10. Germline V gives CDR1 SNHLY, CDR2 FYNNEI. This CDR3 spans 15 amino acids. The CDR3 region is CASNPGTGLVYGYTF. The CDR3 DNA reads as TGTGCCAGCAACCCCGGGACAGGGCTGGTCTATGGCTACACCTTC.

V is TRBV28 and J is TRBJ1-2; maybe TRBD1 (6 bases). Looked up from germline, CDR1 is MDHEN and CDR2 is SYDVKM. Deletions cut 6 bases from V and 8 bases from J, with 22 bases between. The CDR3 covers 15 residues. The CDR3 sequence: CASRLPSGGQGGYTF. The CDR3 nucleotides read TGTGCCAGCAGGCTACCCTCGGGGGGGCAAGGGGGCTACACCTTC.

The J gene is TRBJ1-2, the V gene TRBV4-1; D remains unclear. There are 12 residues in the CDR3. The V end was cut by 4 bases, the J end by 8 bases, with 11 bases between. The germline V gene encodes CDR1 MGHRA and CDR2 YSYEKL. Here the CDR3 reads CASSLGVGGYTF. In DNA, the CDR3 is TGCGCCAGCAGCCTCGGGGTAGGAGGCTACACCTTC.

The chain links TRBV27 to TRBJ1-1; 8 positions agree with TRBD1. V was pared by 3 bases and J by 0 bases, with 3 bases of the junction left unmatched. The CDR3 is 15 residues long. Germline V gene lookup returns CDR1 MNHEY and CDR2 SMNVEV (reference sequence). Here the CDR3 DNA reads TGTGCCAGCAGTTTGCAGGGGGCCCTGAACACTGAAGCTTTCTTT. The encoded protein is CASSLQGALNTEAFF.

V is TRBV6-5 and J is TRBJ1-2; D perhaps matches TRBD1 (5 bases). Germline V gives CDR1 MNHEY, CDR2 SVGAGI. The CDR3 is made up of 16 amino acids. V gave up 0 bases and J gave up 3 bases, with 14 bases separating them. This CDR3 is CASSYSNAGYDYGYTF. DNA for the CDR3: TGTGCCAGCAGTTACTCTAACGCAGGGTATGACTATGGCTACACCTTC.

This sequence joins TRBV11-2 and TRBJ2-2; 9 bases fit TRBD2. CDR3 length equals 18 residues. Germline values: CDR1 SGHAT, CDR2 FQNNGV. The J segment lost 2 bases and the V segment lost 2 bases, leaving 9 bases of the junction unmatched. CDR3 DNA: TGTGCCAGCAGCTTAATCGCCCGCGGGGGGGGTAACACCGGGGAGCTGTTTTTT. The encoded protein is CASSLIARGGGNTGELFF.

The J gene is TRBJ1-2, the V gene TRBV28; D not resolved. This CDR3 spans 15 amino acids. In germline, CDR1 is MDHEN, CDR2 SYDVKM. V was clipped by 5 bases and J by 4 bases, with 17 bases between them. CDR3 sequence reads: CASSPPGKAVYGYTF. DNA of the CDR3: TGTGCCAGCAGTCCTCCCGGGAAAGCGGTCTATGGCTACACCTTC.

The chain combines TRBV24-1 with TRBJ1-5, with TRBD1 matching over 7 bases. Germline trimming cut 6 bases from V and 0 bases from J; bases unmatched to any gene: 4. This CDR3 comprises 15 residues. Germline CDR1 reads KGHDR; CDR2 reads SFDVKD. The CDR3 DNA is TGTGCCACCAGTAATGGGACAGATAGCAATCAGCCCCAGCATTTT. Translating gives CATSNGTDSNQPQHF.

V usage is TRBV19 and J usage is TRBJ1-4, with 10 bases identical to TRBD1. Germline CDR1 reads LNHDA; CDR2 reads SQIVND (reference sequence). The V segment lost 2 bases and the J segment 6 bases; nucleotides outside the gene matches: 3. This CDR3 is built from 15 residues. CDR3 sequence reads: CASSIRGTGDEKLFF. CDR3 in DNA: TGTGCCAGTAGTATACGTGGGACAGGGGATGAAAAACTGTTTTTT.

This clone appeared once. Here the CDR3 reads CASSETEGMNTEAFF. As DNA, the CDR3 is TGTGCCAGCAGTGAGACAGAAGGGATGAACACTGAAGCTTTCTTT. The chain combines TRBV2 with TRBJ1-1; D might be TRBD1 (5 bases). The CDR3 runs to 15 residues. The V end lost 3 bases, the J end lost 0 bases, and 11 bases lay between the germline ends. The germline V gene has CDR1 SNHLY and CDR2 FYNNEI.

This chain connects TRBV6-2 or TRBV6-3 to TRBJ1-2; 10 bases fit TRBD1. V shed 2 bases and J 2 bases; nucleotides not matched to a gene: 2. This CDR3 spans 15 amino acids. Germline V gene lookup returns CDR1 MNHEY and CDR2 SVGEGT. As DNA, the CDR3 is TGTGCCAGCAGTTACCCGGGACAGGGGAACTATGGCTACACCTTC. This translates into CASSYPGQGNYGYTF.

V is TRBV7-8 and J is TRBJ2-5; no reliable D call. The CDR3 consists of 13 residues. V was clipped by 5 bases and J by 5 bases, with 12 bases between them. Germline lookup yields CDR1 SGHVS and CDR2 FQNEAQ. For the CDR3, the DNA is TGTGCCAGCAGCCCCAGATTGGTTGAGACCCAGTACTTC. Translated: CASSPRLVETQYF.

The chain carries TRBV20-1 and TRBJ1-3; D uncertain. Germline lookup yields CDR1 DFQATT and CDR2 SNEGSKA (reference sequence). CDR3 size: 11 residues. Trimming left V 0 bases short and J 4 bases short, with 1 base between. The CDR3 loop is CSARDGNTIYF. CDR3 DNA: TGCAGTGCTAGAGACGGAAACACCATATATTTT.

This chain connects TRBV4-1 to TRBJ2-2, with 7 bases lining up with TRBD1. V lost 2 bases to trimming and J lost 5 bases; unmatched junction nucleotides: 8. CDR1 MGHRA and CDR2 YSYEKL come from the germline V gene. The CDR3 contains 16 residues. CDR3 nucleotides: TGCGCCAGCAGCCAACCGACAGGGAGTAGGACCGGGGAGCTGTTTTTT. This codes for CASSQPTGSRTGELFF.

The sample holds one count of this clone. The J gene is TRBJ2-5, the V gene TRBV11-2; D tentatively fits TRBD1 or TRBD2 (6 bases each). V shed 7 bases and J shed 5 bases, with 14 bases lying between them. Germline V gene sequence: CDR1 SGHAT, CDR2 FQNNGV. The CDR3 extends over 13 amino acids. The CDR3 DNA reads as TGTGCCAGCACGGAGGGGGTTGAGGAGACCCAGTACTTC. Its protein product is CASTEGVEETQYF.

This chain joins TRBV5-4 and TRBJ2-2; no reliable D call. V was pared by 0 bases and J by 8 bases, with 8 bases between. Per germline, CDR1 SGHNT and CDR2 YYREEE (reference sequence). CDR3 length: 13 amino acids. CDR3 in amino acids: CASSLEWEGELFF. CDR3 bases: TGTGCCAGCAGCTTGGAATGGGAAGGGGAGCTGTTTTTT.

Here the CDR3 DNA reads TGTGCCAGCAGCTTTCTGACTAGCGGGGGGGCGTACAATGAGCAGTTCTTC. It encodes CASSFLTSGGAYNEQFF. The V and J genes are TRBV7-2 and TRBJ2-1; 14 nucleotides match TRBD2. CDR3 length: 17 residues. V lost 3 bases and J lost 4; bases outside the gene matches: 5. Germline V lookup: CDR1 SGHTA, CDR2 FQGNSA.

J is TRBJ1-2 and V is TRBV19; TRBD1 aligns across 8 bases. Trimming cost V 6 bases and J 8 bases; bases outside gene matches: 2. The V gene's germline CDR1 is LNHDA and CDR2 SQIVND (reference sequence). The CDR3 totals 11 residues. The CDR3 nucleotides read TGTGCCAGTAGGACAGGGGAAGGCTACACCTTC. Amino acid sequence: CASRTGEGYTF.

The rearrangement joins TRBV21-1 to TRBJ1-1. TRBV21-1 corresponds to a pseudogene. This CDR3 is 13 amino acids long. The CDR3 nucleotides are TGTGCCAGCAGCAAGGGGTCGAGGACTGAAGCTTTCTTT. Protein: CASSKGSRTEAFF.

V and J are TRBV9 and TRBJ2-7; TRBD1 matches at 10 bases. Germline V gives CDR1 SGDLS, CDR2 YYNGEE. This CDR3 region has 15 residues. After removal of 2 bases from V and 6 bases from J, the junction contained 8 bases not matched to a gene. The CDR3 DNA follows: TGTGCCAGCAGCGTTTCCCCCGGACAGGGGGGCGAGCAGTACTTC. Translation: CASSVSPGQGGEQYF.

The chain joins TRBV7-9 to TRBJ1-2; D unresolved. V was clipped by 2 bases and J by 2 bases, with 9 bases between them. Germline V gene sequence: CDR1 SEHNR, CDR2 FQNEAQ (reference sequence). This CDR3 is 14 amino acids long. DNA for the CDR3: TGTGCCAGCAGCTTAACAAGAGAGAACTATGGCTACACCTTC. It translates to CASSLTRENYGYTF. The whole variable domain, remainder taken from reference TRBV7-9 and TRBJ1-2, is DTGVSQNPRHKITKRGQNVTFRCDPISEHNRLYWYRQTLGQGPEFLTYFQNEAQLEKSRLLSDRFSAERPKGSFSTLEIQRTEQGDSAMYLCASSLTRENYGYTFGSGTRLTVV.

Notes on this clone: Within the sample, other DNA sequences also encode this same CDR3. The chain employs TRBV2 and TRBJ2-2; 9 bases agree with TRBD2. The J segment lost 2 bases and the V segment lost 5 bases, leaving 9 bases of the junction unmatched. The CDR3 runs 17 residues. The germline V gene has CDR1 SNHLY and CDR2 FYNNEI. CDR3 DNA sequence: TGTGCCAGCAGTTCCGTCGCGGGGGGGCCTAACACCGGGGAGCTGTTTTTT. Translation: CASSSVAGGPNTGELFF.

The CDR3 region is CASSLGEEYNEQFF. CDR3 DNA sequence: TGTGCCAGCAGCCTGGGGGAAGAATACAATGAGCAGTTCTTC. J is TRBJ2-1 and V is TRBV6-2 or TRBV6-3; D could derive from TRBD1 or TRBD2 (5 bases each). CDR3 size: 14 residues. Per the germline V gene, CDR1 is MNHEY and CDR2 is SVGEGT. Trimming left V 6 bases short and J 4 bases short, with 13 bases between.

The rearrangement uses TRBV14 and TRBJ1-2; D is undetermined. This CDR3 comprises 13 residues. Germline loops: CDR1 SGHDN, CDR2 FVKESK. Trimming took 0 bases from V and 5 from J, leaving 7 bases between them. In nucleotides, the CDR3 is TGTGCCAGCAGCCAAGAGGGTTTTTATGGCTACACCTTC. Translated, it gives CASSQEGFYGYTF.

The gene calls are TRBV5-1 and TRBJ1-2; 7 bases are a match to TRBD1. The CDR3 is made up of 15 amino acids. With V trimmed by 5 bases and J by 8 bases, 15 bases remained unmatched. CDR1 is SGHRS, CDR2 YFSETQ, per germline. CDR3 protein: CASSMGLDRVGGYTF. CDR3 coding DNA: TGCGCCAGCAGTATGGGCCTCGACAGGGTGGGCGGCTACACCTTC.